A single sample is the source of the 5 T cell receptor beta chains below, sequenced in a study of blood T cell repertoires in COVID-19. The protocol was immunoSEQ multiplex PCR, while the TCRdb copy is restricted to in-frame clones and leaves out a portion. The table shows 65,000 to 70,000 clones, with roughly 80% occurring only once. The sequenced material came from peripheral blood. The receptor set was obtained from a man between 60 and 70 years old with acute or convalescent COVID-19.

V and J are TRBV19 and TRBJ1-1; D possibly corresponds to TRBD1 (6 bases). In germline, CDR1 is LNHDA, CDR2 SQIVND (reference sequence). This CDR3 is built from 17 residues. Trimming took 0 bases from V and 1 from J, leaving 15 bases between them. CDR3 amino acids: CASSIDLWGGWNTEAFF. The CDR3 nucleotides are TGTGCCAGTAGTATAGATCTATGGGGGGGCTGGAACACTGAAGCTTTCTTT.

V and J are TRBV24-1 and TRBJ1-2; 9 nucleotides match TRBD1. Trimming took 4 bases from V and 8 from J; bases not matched to a gene: 4. In germline, CDR1 is KGHDR, CDR2 SFDVKD. This CDR3 region has 13 residues. This CDR3 is CATSDGTGYGYTF. The CDR3 region has the DNA TGTGCCACCAGTGACGGGACAGGGTACGGCTACACCTTC.

CDR3 in DNA: TGTGCCAGCAGTGGGGACAGGGGTTCCGGGGAGCTGTTTTTT. The encoded protein is CASSGDRGSGELFF. This sequence joins TRBV2 and TRBJ2-2; 10 nucleotides line up with TRBD1. The germline CDR1 and CDR2 sequences are SNHLY and FYNNEI. The length of the CDR3 is 14 residues. The J segment lost 6 bases and the V segment lost 4 bases, leaving 2 bases of the junction unmatched.

This chain uses TRBV2 with TRBJ2-5, with 9 bases fitting TRBD2. Germline loops: CDR1 SNHLY, CDR2 FYNNEI. V lost 3 bases to trimming and J lost 5 bases; unmatched junction nucleotides: 10. CDR3 length: 16 amino acids. CDR3 amino acids: CASSDLSGGEWETQYF. The CDR3 nucleotides are TGTGCCAGCAGTGACCTTAGCGGGGGCGAATGGGAGACCCAGTACTTC.

The chain joins TRBV28 to TRBJ1-3; possible D gene TRBD1, 6 bases. Per germline, CDR1 MDHEN and CDR2 SYDVKM. The CDR3 totals 16 residues. V lost 6 bases to trimming and J lost 1 base, with 16 bases between them. Here the CDR3 reads CASSAGGLTSGNTIYF. The CDR3 DNA reads as TGTGCCAGCAGCGCCGGGGGGCTGACATCTGGAAACACCATATATTTT.